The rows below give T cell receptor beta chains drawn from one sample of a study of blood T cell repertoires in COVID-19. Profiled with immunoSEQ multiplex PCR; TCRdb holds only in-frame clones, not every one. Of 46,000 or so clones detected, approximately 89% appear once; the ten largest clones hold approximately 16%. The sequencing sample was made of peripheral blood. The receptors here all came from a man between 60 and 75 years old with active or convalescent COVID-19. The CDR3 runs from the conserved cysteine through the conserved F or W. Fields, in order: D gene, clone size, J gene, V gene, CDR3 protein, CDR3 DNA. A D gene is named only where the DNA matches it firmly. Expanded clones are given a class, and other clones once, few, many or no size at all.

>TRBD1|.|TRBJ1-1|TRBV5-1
CASSPQPGGALNGANTEAFF
TGCGCCAGCAGCCCCCAACCAGGGGGCGCCTTGAACGGGGCGAACACTGAAGCTTTCTTT
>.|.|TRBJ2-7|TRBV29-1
CSVVDRSYEQYF
TGCAGCGTTGTGGACAGATCCTACGAGCAGTACTTC
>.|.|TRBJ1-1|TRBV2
CAGRAGTWKSGTEAFF
TGTGCCGGACGGGCCGGGACATGGAAGAGTGGGACTGAAGCTTTCTTT
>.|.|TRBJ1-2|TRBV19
CASSISRNGYGYTF
TGTGCCAGTAGTATTAGTCGGAACGGGTATGGCTACACCTTC
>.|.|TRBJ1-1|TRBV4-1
CASSLAQGDTEAFF
TGCGCCAGCAGCCTAGCACAGGGAGACACTGAAGCTTTCTTT
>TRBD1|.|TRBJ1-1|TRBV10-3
CATSWGQMSTEAFF
TGTGCCACCTCATGGGGACAGATGAGCACTGAAGCTTTCTTT
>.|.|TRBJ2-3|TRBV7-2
CASSLVEGAFRTDTQYF
TGTGCCAGCAGCTTAGTGGAGGGGGCATTCAGGACAGATACGCAGTATTTT
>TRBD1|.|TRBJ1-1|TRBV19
CASSPSYRGEAFF
TGTGCCAGTAGCCCGTCGTACAGGGGTGAAGCTTTCTTT
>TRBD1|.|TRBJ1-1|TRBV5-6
CASSGQGGTEAFF
TGTGCCAGCAGCGGACAGGGTGGCACTGAAGCTTTCTTT
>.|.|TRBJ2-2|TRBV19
CASTKNTGELFF
TGTGCCAGTACCAAGAACACCGGGGAGCTGTTTTTT
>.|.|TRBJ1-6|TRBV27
CASGPRDSPLHF
TGTGCCAGCGGGCCCAGGGATTCACCCCTCCACTTT
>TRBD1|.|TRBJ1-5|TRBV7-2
CASSPRTGVGQPQHF
TGTGCCAGCAGCCCCCGGACAGGGGTGGGTCAGCCCCAGCATTTT
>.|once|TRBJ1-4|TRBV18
CASSSDSASEKLFF
TGTGCCAGCTCGAGTGACAGCGCCTCAGAAAAACTGTTTTTT
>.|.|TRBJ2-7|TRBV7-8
CASSTQRGPSYEQYF
TGTGCCAGCAGCACCCAAAGGGGTCCTTCCTACGAGCAGTACTTC
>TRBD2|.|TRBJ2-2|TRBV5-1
CASSSREGGTGELFF
TGCGCCAGCAGCTCCCGGGAGGGGGGAACCGGGGAGCTGTTTTTT
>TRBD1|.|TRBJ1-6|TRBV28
CASSSTGTANSPLHF
TGTGCCAGCAGTTCCACGGGGACAGCTAATTCACCCCTCCACTTT
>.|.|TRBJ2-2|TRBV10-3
CATPPLTDTIATGELFF
TGTGCCACACCGCCACTGACAGATACGATCGCTACCGGGGAGCTGTTTTTT
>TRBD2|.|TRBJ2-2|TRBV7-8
CASSLVASGGRGTGELFF
TGTGCCAGCAGCTTAGTAGCTAGCGGGGGCCGAGGAACCGGGGAGCTGTTTTTT
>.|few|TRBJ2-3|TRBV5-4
CASSSGVPSTDTQYF
TGTGCCAGCAGCTCCGGGGTCCCTAGCACAGATACGCAGTATTTT
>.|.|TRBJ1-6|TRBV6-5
CASSLESYSPLHF
TGTGCCAGCAGCCTTGAAAGCTATTCACCCCTCCACTTT
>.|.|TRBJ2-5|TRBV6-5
CASSYSTGRQETQYF
TGTGCCAGCAGTTACTCTACGGGGAGGCAAGAGACCCAGTACTTC
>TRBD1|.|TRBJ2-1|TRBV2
CASILGQATNEQFF
TGTGCCAGCATTCTAGGACAGGCAACCAATGAGCAGTTCTTC
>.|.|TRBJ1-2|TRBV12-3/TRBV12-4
CASSLAGQGYTF
TGTGCCAGCAGTTTAGCGGGGCAAGGCTACACCTTC
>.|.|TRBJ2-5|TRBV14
CASSGLRETQYF
TGTGCCAGCAGTGGACTGAGGGAGACCCAGTACTTC
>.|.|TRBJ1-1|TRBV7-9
CASSLEMTGWDTEAFF
TGTGCCAGCAGCTTGGAGATGACAGGATGGGATACTGAAGCTTTCTTT
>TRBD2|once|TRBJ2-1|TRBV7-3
CASRAPGLEYNEQFF
TGTGCCAGCAGGGCGCCGGGACTAGAATACAATGAGCAGTTCTTC
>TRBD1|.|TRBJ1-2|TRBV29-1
CSAATGTGYTF
TGCAGCGCTGCGACAGGGACTGGCTACACCTTC
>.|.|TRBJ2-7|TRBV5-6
CASSLRLPPYEQYF
TGTGCCAGCAGCTTGCGACTTCCTCCCTACGAGCAGTACTTC
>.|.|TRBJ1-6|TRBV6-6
CASSLGGEGYNSPLHF
TGTGCCAGCAGCCTTGGAGGGGAAGGCTATAATTCACCCCTCCACTTT
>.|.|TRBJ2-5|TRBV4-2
CASSQDRAETQYF
TGTGCCAGCAGCCAAGACAGGGCTGAGACCCAGTACTTC
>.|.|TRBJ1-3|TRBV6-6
CASSQRGNTIYF
TGTGCCAGCAGCCAACGGGGAAACACCATATATTTT
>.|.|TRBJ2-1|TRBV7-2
CASSLQSSSNEQFF
TGTGCCAGCAGCTTACAAAGTAGCTCCAATGAGCAGTTCTTC
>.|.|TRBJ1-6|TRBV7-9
CASSFEALDSPLHF
TGTGCCAGCAGCTTTGAGGCTTTGGATTCACCCCTCCACTTT
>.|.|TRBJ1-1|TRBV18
CASSPSERIEAFF
TGTGCCAGCTCACCGAGTGAACGCATTGAAGCTTTCTTT
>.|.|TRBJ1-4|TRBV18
CASSQGRNEKLFF
TGTGCCAGCTCACAGGGGCGAAATGAAAAACTGTTTTTT
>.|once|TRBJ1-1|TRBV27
CASTVGRGSSEAFF
TGTGCCAGCACAGTGGGGCGGGGTAGTTCTGAAGCTTTCTTT
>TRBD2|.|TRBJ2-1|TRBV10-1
CASSESSGLAVEQFF
TGCGCCAGCAGTGAGTCGTCGGGACTAGCGGTTGAGCAGTTCTTC
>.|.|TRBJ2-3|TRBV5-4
CASSLLGDTQYF
TGTGCCAGCAGCTTGCTCGGGGATACGCAGTATTTT
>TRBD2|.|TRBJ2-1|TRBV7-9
CASSLGAGGLLYEQFF
TGTGCCAGCAGCTTAGGGGCGGGGGGACTTCTCTATGAGCAGTTCTTC
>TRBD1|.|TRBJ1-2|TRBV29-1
CSVVDRGFYGYTF
TGCAGCGTTGTGGACAGGGGGTTCTATGGCTACACCTTC
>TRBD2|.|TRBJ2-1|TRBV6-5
CASSYSASGGRNEQFF
TGTGCCAGCAGTTACTCGGCCAGCGGGGGTAGGAATGAGCAGTTCTTC
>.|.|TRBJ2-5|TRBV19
CASKPSVQETQYF
TGTGCCAGTAAGCCAAGCGTACAAGAGACCCAGTACTTC
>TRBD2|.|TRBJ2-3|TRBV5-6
CASSLRGGPDTQYF
TGTGCCAGCAGCTTGCGGGGGGGCCCAGATACGCAGTATTTT
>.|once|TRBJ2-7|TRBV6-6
CASSPQGYEQYF
TGTGCCAGCAGTCCCCAGGGCTACGAGCAGTACTTC
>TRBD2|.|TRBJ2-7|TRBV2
CASRLNRLAGGRGPYEQYF
TGTGCCAGCAGGTTAAATCGACTAGCGGGGGGACGAGGGCCCTACGAGCAGTACTTC
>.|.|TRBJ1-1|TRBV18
CASSPPGRGTEAFF
TGTGCCAGCTCACCTCCAGGGCGGGGGACTGAAGCTTTCTTT
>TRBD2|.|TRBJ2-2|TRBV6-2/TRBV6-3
CASSRGGTGELFF
TGTGCCAGCAGTCGCGGGGGGACCGGGGAGCTGTTTTTT
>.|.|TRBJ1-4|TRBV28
CASSQIRGGEKLFF
TGTGCCAGCAGTCAAATCCGCGGGGGTGAAAAACTGTTTTTT
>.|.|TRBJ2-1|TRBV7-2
CASSFTGLNNEQFF
TGTGCCAGCAGCTTTACAGGCCTGAACAATGAGCAGTTCTTC
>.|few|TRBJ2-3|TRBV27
CASSLQPRGMTDTQYF
TGTGCCAGCAGTTTACAACCCCGGGGGATGACAGATACGCAGTATTTT
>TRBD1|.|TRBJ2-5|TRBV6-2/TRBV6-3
CASSPYTGVRRETQYF
TGTGCCAGCAGCCCCTACACAGGGGTAAGAAGGGAGACCCAGTACTTC
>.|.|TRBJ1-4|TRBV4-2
CASSPRTVATNEKLFF
TGTGCCAGCAGCCCGAGGACAGTTGCAACTAATGAAAAACTGTTTTTT
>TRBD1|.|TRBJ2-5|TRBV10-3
CAISWTGEETQYF
TGTGCCATCAGTTGGACAGGGGAGGAGACCCAGTACTTC